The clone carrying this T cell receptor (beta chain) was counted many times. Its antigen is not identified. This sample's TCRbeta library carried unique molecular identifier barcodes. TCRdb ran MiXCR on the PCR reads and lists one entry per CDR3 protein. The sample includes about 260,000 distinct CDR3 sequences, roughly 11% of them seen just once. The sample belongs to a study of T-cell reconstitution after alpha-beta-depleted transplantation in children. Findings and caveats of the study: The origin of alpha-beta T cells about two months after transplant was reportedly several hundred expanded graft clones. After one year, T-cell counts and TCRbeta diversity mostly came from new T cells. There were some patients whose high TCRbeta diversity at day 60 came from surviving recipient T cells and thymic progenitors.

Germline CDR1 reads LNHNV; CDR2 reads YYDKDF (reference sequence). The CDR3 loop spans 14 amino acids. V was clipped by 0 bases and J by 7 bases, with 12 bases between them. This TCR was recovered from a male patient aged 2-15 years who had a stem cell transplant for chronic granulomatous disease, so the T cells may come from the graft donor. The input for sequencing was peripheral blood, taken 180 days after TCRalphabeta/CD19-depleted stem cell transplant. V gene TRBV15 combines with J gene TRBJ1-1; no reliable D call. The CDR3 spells CATSRDHTLGEAFF. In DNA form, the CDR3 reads TGTGCCACCAGCAGAGATCACACGTTAGGTGAAGCTTTCTTT.